This T cell receptor (beta chain) was obtained from a study of regulatory T cells in long-lasting Graves disease. Findings of the study overall: TRBV28, TRBJ1-2 and TRBJ2-5 emerged as the favored segments in persistent disease.

The CDR3 covers 14 residues. The V gene end was trimmed by 8 bases and the J gene end by 4 bases; junction bases not matched to a gene: 8. Per germline, CDR1 SNHLY and CDR2 FYNNEI. The table lists this clonotype with many counts. Antigen unknown. With iRepertoire HTBI primers and Arm-PCR of CDR3 regions, TCR beta libraries were built. TCRdb redid the calling of the multiplex PCR reads with MiXCR, one entry per CDR3 protein. The sample consists of about 540,000 distinct CDR3 sequences, approximately 13% of them appearing once. The time point: newly diagnosed GD, antithyroid drugs for less than 3 months. PBMCs provided the RNA from which the TCR library was made. Doctors identified Graves' disease using the American Thyroid Association guidelines. These data also formed part of another study, on T cells in Graves' hyperthyroidism and ophthalmopathy.

The sequenced sample was peripheral blood mononuclear cells (PBMCs), obtained at new diagnosis, from a patient treated with antithyroid drugs. This sequence was found in a man younger than 40 with Graves disease. This chain links TRBV2 with TRBJ2-1; TRBD2 matches 7 bases. The CDR3 spells CASSLLASYNEQFF. The CDR3 nucleotides read TGTGCCAGCTCGTTACTAGCGTCGTACAATGAGCAGTTCTTC.